This T cell receptor (beta chain) was observed in a study of HIV-infected patients and healthy controls. This clonotype was observed a handful of times. Its antigen is not identified. cDNA was made from 500 ng RNA using alpha and beta constant primers. Each of the alpha and beta chains got its own library through chain-specific third strand synthesis with indices. Ligation attached cDNA to a 5' RACE adapter that carried a random hexamer and SP2 site. MiXCR, run by TCRdb on the 5' RACE reads, gives a single entry per CDR3 protein. Found here are around 5,800 distinct CDR3 sequences, around a quarter of them singletons; the top ten hold about 25%. General observations from the study: Apparent post-therapy Gini recovery among HIV-infected patients was not reproduced with size-matched repertoires.

All unsorted peripheral T cells were captured because whole blood was used without fractionation. The specimen comprised blood, sampled before antiretroviral therapy. This TCR was recovered from an adult with HIV infection.

The chain's CDR3 is CASTLGGWETQYF. The CDR3 coding sequence is TGTGCCAGCACCCTAGGAGGGTGGGAGACCCAGTACTTC. The chain is built from TRBV12-3 or TRBV12-4 and TRBJ2-5; a weak D match, TRBD2 (6 bases). The CDR3 covers 13 residues. The V end lost 7 bases, the J end lost 5 bases, and 14 bases lay between the germline ends.